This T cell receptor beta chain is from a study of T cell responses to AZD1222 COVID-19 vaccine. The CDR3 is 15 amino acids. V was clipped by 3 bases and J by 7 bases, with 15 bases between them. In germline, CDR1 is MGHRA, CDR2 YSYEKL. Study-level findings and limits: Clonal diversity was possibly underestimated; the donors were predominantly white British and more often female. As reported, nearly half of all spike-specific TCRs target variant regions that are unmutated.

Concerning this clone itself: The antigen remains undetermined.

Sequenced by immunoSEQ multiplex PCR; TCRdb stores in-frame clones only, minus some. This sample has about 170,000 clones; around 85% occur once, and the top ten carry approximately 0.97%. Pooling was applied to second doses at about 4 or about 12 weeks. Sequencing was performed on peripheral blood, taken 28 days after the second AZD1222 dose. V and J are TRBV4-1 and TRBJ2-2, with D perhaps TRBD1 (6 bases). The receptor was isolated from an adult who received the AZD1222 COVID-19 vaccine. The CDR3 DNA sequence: TGCGCCAGCAGCCACCATGGCACCAGGGGCGGGGAGCTGTTTTTT. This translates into CASSHHGTRGGELFF.